The T cell receptor beta chain under discussion was sequenced for a study of shared clonotypes between healthy human individuals. CDR1 is SGHNT and CDR2 is YYREEE in the germline V gene (reference sequence). There are 16 residues in the CDR3. The V segment lost 4 bases and the J segment 5 bases; nucleotides outside the gene matches: 9. Produced via immunoSEQ multiplex PCR; TCRdb's table is partial and in-frame only. The sample yields about 470,000 clones, roughly 83% seen once. The origin of this receptor is a woman aged 40-49 years in good health. Some clones in this sample may be carry-over from other donors' samples. Sequencing input: PBMCs. This rearrangement joins TRBV5-4 to TRBJ2-7, with 13 bases fitting TRBD2. In DNA form, the CDR3 reads TGTGCCAGCAGCAAACCGGGACTAGCGGGATTCAACGAGCAGTACTTC. It is translated as CASSKPGLAGFNEQYF.